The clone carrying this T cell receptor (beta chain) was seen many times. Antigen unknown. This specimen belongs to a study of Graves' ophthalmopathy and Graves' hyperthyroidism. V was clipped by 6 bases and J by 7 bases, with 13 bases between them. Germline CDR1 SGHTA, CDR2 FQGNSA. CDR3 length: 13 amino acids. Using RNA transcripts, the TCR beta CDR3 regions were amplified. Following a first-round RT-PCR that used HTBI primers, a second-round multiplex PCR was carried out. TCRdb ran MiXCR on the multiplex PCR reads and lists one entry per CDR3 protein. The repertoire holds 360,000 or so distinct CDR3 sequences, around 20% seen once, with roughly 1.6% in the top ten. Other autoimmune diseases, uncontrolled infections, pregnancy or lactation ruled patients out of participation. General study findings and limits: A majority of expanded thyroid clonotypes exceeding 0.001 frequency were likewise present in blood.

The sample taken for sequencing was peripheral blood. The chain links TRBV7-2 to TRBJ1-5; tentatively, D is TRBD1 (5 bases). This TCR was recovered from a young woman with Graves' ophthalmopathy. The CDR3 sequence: CASRYGGDQPQHF. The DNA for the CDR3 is TGTGCCAGCAGATACGGAGGGGACCAGCCCCAGCATTTT.